Presented here are 5 T cell receptor beta chains from one specimen sequenced in a study of radiotherapy plus CTLA-4 blockade in lung cancer (dated by TCRdb to 2016 to 2018). Libraries were prepared through the immunoSEQ multiplex PCR assay. The clones in this table, taken by TCRdb from immuneACCESS, are in-frame only. Not every clone is retained; where verified, under half of the shortfall comes from an unresolved V gene, and the cause of the rest is unknown. The sample table contains 55,000 to 70,000 clones; only one count was recorded for 70% to 85% of them. Roughly 17% of the sample lies in the top ten. The sample was peripheral blood, taken from a patient treated with radiotherapy plus ipilimumab. The source of these receptors is a human donor with non-small cell lung cancer who had a complete response to radiotherapy plus ipilimumab.

This clone was recorded a few times. The gene calls are TRBV29-1 and TRBJ1-1; 11 nucleotides line up with TRBD1. With 2 bases clipped from V and 3 bases from J, the junction kept 2 bases outside the gene matches. The germline CDR1 and CDR2 sequences are SQVTM and ANQGSEA. This CDR3 is built from 14 residues. For the CDR3, the DNA is TGCAGCGTTGAACTGGGACAGGGGGACACTGAAGCTTTCTTT. This encodes CSVELGQGDTEAFF.

This clone turned up a few times. This chain joins TRBV10-3 and TRBJ1-1, with D tentatively TRBD1 (5 bases). V shed 8 bases and J shed 6 bases, with 13 bases lying between them. The CDR3 is 12 amino acids. Germline V gene data show CDR1 as ENHRY and CDR2 as SYGVKD. Here the CDR3 DNA reads TGTGCCATCTACGGGGGGTGGGCTGAAGCTTTCTTT. It yields the protein CAIYGGWAEAFF.

This clone came up a few times. The chain has TRBV16 and TRBJ2-2; 7 bases match TRBD2. Germline-derived CDR1 and CDR2 are KGHSY and FQNENV. The CDR3 runs 16 residues. The junction had 6 bases not matched to a gene; V was cut back by 1 base and J by 4 bases. CDR3 loop: CASSQLSGGFTGELFF. CDR3 nucleotides: TGTGCCAGCAGCCAATTGTCGGGGGGATTCACCGGGGAGCTGTTTTTT.

This chain links TRBV30 with TRBJ2-3, with 8 bases identical to TRBD2. V dropped 0 bases and J dropped 3; count of bases not matched to a gene: 5. CDR1 and CDR2 (germline): GTSNPN, SVGIG (reference sequence). The CDR3 contains 15 residues. Written as DNA, the CDR3 is TGTGCCTGGAGTGTGGTAGCGGGGATTACAGATACGCAGTATTTT. Its translation is CAWSVVAGITDTQYF.

The rearrangement uses TRBV9 and TRBJ2-1; D might be TRBD2 (5 bases). The CDR3 is 15 amino acids. Germline V gene lookup returns CDR1 SGDLS and CDR2 YYNGEE. The V and J ends lost 0 bases and 9 bases respectively, with 16 bases between them. CDR3 nucleotide sequence: TGTGCCAGCAGCGTAGAGTCGGAGGCCTCAGCTGAGCAGTTCTTC. The encoded protein is CASSVESEASAEQFF.